The 24 T cell receptor beta chains given below trace back to one sample, sequenced in a study of cytomegalovirus exposure and HLA in healthy donors. Here immunoSEQ multiplex PCR was the method, and the copy in TCRdb shows in-frame clones only, minus some. The data hold 170,000 or so clones, with approximately 84% observed a single time. Sequencing input: PBMCs. These TCRs come from a woman under 30 in good health and CMV-seropositive.

V usage is TRBV5-6 and J usage is TRBJ2-7, with D unresolved. With 0 bases removed from V and 4 bases from J, the gap between germline ends came to 17 bases. There are 16 residues in the CDR3. The germline V gene encodes CDR1 SGHDT and CDR2 YYEEEE. CDR3 nucleotide sequence: TGTGCCAGCAGCTTGGGGTGGGCGCAGGATAGGTACGAGCAGTACTTC. This gives the protein CASSLGWAQDRYEQYF.

The CDR3 loop is CASTEGTGGIGELFF. CDR3 bases: TGTGCCAGCACCGAGGGGACAGGGGGCATCGGGGAGCTGTTTTTT. The chain links TRBV6-1 to TRBJ2-2; 12 positions agree with TRBD1. The CDR3 has 15 residues. Germline CDR1 is MNHNS and CDR2 is SASEGT. J lost 7 bases, V lost 7 bases, and 7 bases had no gene match.

This chain links TRBV6-6 with TRBJ1-1; D not certain. CDR1 is MNHNY, CDR2 SVGAGI, per germline (reference sequence). V was shortened by 2 bases and J by 11 bases, with 12 bases between the two germline ends. CDR3 size: 12 residues. This CDR3 reads CASSYIRERAFF. The CDR3 nucleotides read TGTGCCAGCAGTTACATCCGGGAACGGGCTTTCTTT.

J is TRBJ2-2 and V is TRBV29-1, with 11 nucleotides matching TRBD2. Germline CDR1 and CDR2: SQVTM and ANQGSEA. Losses at the gene ends were 6 bases for V and 5 bases for J; bases not matched to a gene: 2. CDR3 length: 13 amino acids. The chain's CDR3 is CSVRLAGTGELFF. Written as DNA, the CDR3 is TGCAGCGTACGACTAGCGGGGACCGGGGAGCTGTTTTTT.

The chain recombines TRBV5-1 with TRBJ2-3; TRBD2 aligns across 13 bases. CDR3 length: 14 residues. Germline CDR1 and CDR2: SGHRS and YFSETQ. V lost 8 bases to trimming and J lost 4 bases; unmatched junction nucleotides: 4. CDR3: CASRTSGGPDTQYF. CDR3 coding DNA: TGCGCCAGTAGGACTAGCGGGGGCCCAGATACGCAGTATTTT. The entire variable domain, with the rest obtained from reference TRBV5-1 and TRBJ2-3, is as follows: KAGVTQTPRYLIKTRGQQVTLSCSPISGHRSVSWYQQTPGQGLQFLFEYFSETQRNKGNFPGRFSGRQFSNSRSEMNVSTLELGDSALYLCASRTSGGPDTQYFGPGTRLTVL.

This sequence joins TRBV7-2 and TRBJ2-3; 12 bases agree with TRBD2. CDR1 is SGHTA, CDR2 FQGNSA, per germline. The J segment lost 4 bases and the V segment lost 4 bases, leaving 9 bases of the junction unmatched. CDR3 length: 17 amino acids. CDR3: CASSSLGLAGYSDTQYF. The CDR3, as DNA: TGTGCCAGCAGCTCCCTCGGACTAGCGGGGTACTCAGATACGCAGTATTTT.

The chain combines TRBV7-3 with TRBJ2-5, with D possibly matching TRBD1 (5 bases). V lost 0 bases to trimming and J lost 5 bases, with 7 bases between them. The CDR3 contains 13 residues. CDR1 and CDR2 from the germline V gene are SGHTA and FQGTGA. In DNA form, the CDR3 reads TGTGCCAGCAGCTTAACGAAGGGGGAGACCCAGTACTTC. It codes for CASSLTKGETQYF.

The J gene is TRBJ2-1, the V gene TRBV11-3, with D perhaps TRBD2 (7 bases). Trimming removed 4 bases from V and 8 bases from J, with 21 bases in between. The CDR3 consists of 16 residues. Germline CDR1 and CDR2: SGHNT and YENEEA. The CDR3: CASSSIGGAKADEQFF. The DNA of the CDR3 is TGTGCCAGCAGCTCGATAGGGGGGGCGAAGGCCGATGAGCAGTTCTTC. Full variable domain (outside the CDR3, taken from reference TRBV11-3 and TRBJ2-1): EAGVVQSPRYKIIEKKQPVAFWCNPISGHNTLYWYLQNLGQGPELLIRYENEEAVDDSQLPKDRFSAERLKGVDSTLKIQPAELGDSAVYLCASSSIGGAKADEQFFGPGTRLTVL.

This clone has a handful of counts. The chain links TRBV27 to TRBJ2-7, with TRBD2 as a possible D gene (6 bases). Between the trimmed V and J ends, which lost 5 bases and 7 bases, there was a span of 15 bases. The germline gives CDR1 MNHEY, CDR2 SMNVEV (reference sequence). The CDR3 loop spans 13 amino acids. This CDR3 reads CASSPQGGREQYF. The CDR3 DNA follows: TGTGCCAGCAGTCCCCAGGGAGGTAGGGAGCAGTACTTC.

This clone was detected only a few times. The V gene is TRBV19, the J gene TRBJ2-2; no firm D call. Trimming left V 0 bases short and J 6 bases short, with 5 bases between. In germline, CDR1 is LNHDA, CDR2 SQIVND (reference sequence). CDR3 length: 13 residues. CDR3 region: CASSIDGPGELFF. Written as DNA, the CDR3 is TGTGCCAGTAGTATAGATGGGCCCGGGGAGCTGTTTTTT.

Only one count was recorded for this clone. The chain recombines TRBV19 with TRBJ1-4; a weak D match, TRBD1 (5 bases). V lost 9 bases, J lost 0 bases, and 11 bases lay in between. The CDR3 extends over 14 amino acids. CDR1 and CDR2 (germline): LNHDA, SQIVND (reference sequence). The CDR3 spells CASRGGTTNEKLFF. The DNA of the CDR3 is TGTGCCAGCCGGGGGGGAACAACTAATGAAAAACTGTTTTTT.

The V gene is TRBV27, the J gene TRBJ2-2; unclear D gene. Between the trimmed V and J ends, which lost 6 bases and 0 bases, there was a span of 5 bases. Germline V gives CDR1 MNHEY, CDR2 SMNVEV (reference sequence). This CDR3 is 13 amino acids long. In DNA, the CDR3 is TGTGCCAGCAGGAGGCCGAACACCGGGGAGCTGTTTTTT. Amino acid sequence: CASRRPNTGELFF.

The chain has TRBV9 and TRBJ2-7; TRBD1 might be the D (6 bases). The germline V gene encodes CDR1 SGDLS and CDR2 YYNGEE. The CDR3 loop spans 16 amino acids. Trimming took 2 bases from V and 5 from J, leaving 20 bases between them. This CDR3 is CASSVEPGQSFHEQYF. CDR3 nucleotide sequence: TGTGCCAGCAGCGTTGAACCGGGACAATCGTTCCACGAGCAGTACTTC.

V gene TRBV5-1 combines with J gene TRBJ2-5, with D possibly being TRBD2 (6 bases). Per germline, CDR1 SGHRS and CDR2 YFSETQ. Trimming removed 0 bases from V and 5 bases from J, with 8 bases in between. CDR3 length: 13 residues. The CDR3 DNA is TGCGCCAGCAGCTTGGAGGGGAGGGAGACCCAGTACTTC. It codes for CASSLEGRETQYF. Variable domain in full (rest from reference TRBV5-1 and TRBJ2-5): KAGVTQTPRYLIKTRGQQVTLSCSPISGHRSVSWYQQTPGQGLQFLFEYFSETQRNKGNFPGRFSGRQFSNSRSEMNVSTLELGDSALYLCASSLEGRETQYFGPGTRLLVL.

V and J are TRBV5-1 and TRBJ2-7, with 11 bases lining up with TRBD2. The length of the CDR3 is 17 residues. CDR1 SGHRS and CDR2 YFSETQ come from the germline V gene. Trimming took 5 bases from V and 3 from J; bases not matched to a gene: 13. DNA of the CDR3: TGCGCCAGCAGTAGCGGAGGGACTAGCGGACCACACTACGAGCAGTACTTC. The encoded protein is CASSSGGTSGPHYEQYF. The complete variable domain, with remaining parts taken from reference TRBV5-1 and TRBJ2-7, reads KAGVTQTPRYLIKTRGQQVTLSCSPISGHRSVSWYQQTPGQGLQFLFEYFSETQRNKGNFPGRFSGRQFSNSRSEMNVSTLELGDSALYLCASSSGGTSGPHYEQYFGPGTRLTVT.

The genes are TRBV7-8 and TRBJ2-7, with 10 bases that match TRBD1. CDR1 is SGHVS and CDR2 is FQNEAQ in the germline V gene. The length of the CDR3 is 15 residues. V lost 1 base, J lost 4 bases, and 4 bases stayed unmatched. CDR3: CASSLEGTGVYEQYF. The CDR3 DNA reads as TGTGCCAGCAGCTTAGAGGGGACAGGGGTTTACGAGCAGTACTTC.

This clone was seen a single time. The V gene is TRBV6-1, the J gene TRBJ1-2; 7 positions match TRBD1. Germline CDR1 is MNHNS and CDR2 is SASEGT. Trimming removed 5 bases from V and 1 base from J; junction bases left unmatched: 7. This CDR3 comprises 15 residues. The CDR3 bases are TGTGCCAGCAGTAACAAACAGGGGAGTAACTATGGCTACACCTTC. Translated, it gives CASSNKQGSNYGYTF.

V is TRBV6-1 and J is TRBJ2-2; TRBD1 matches 9 bases. The junction had 5 bases not matched to a gene; V was cut back by 5 bases and J by 4 bases. Looked up from germline, CDR1 is MNHNS and CDR2 is SASEGT. The CDR3 length is 15 residues. CDR3 sequence reads: CASSLGQGSTGELFF. CDR3 nucleotides: TGTGCCAGCAGTTTAGGACAGGGGAGCACCGGGGAGCTGTTTTTT.

The V call is TRBV27, the J call TRBJ1-1; possibly TRBD1 for D (5 bases). Germline V lookup: CDR1 MNHEY, CDR2 SMNVEV (reference sequence). Between the trimmed V and J ends, which lost 5 bases and 3 bases, there was a span of 10 bases. This CDR3 is 13 amino acids long. The CDR3 DNA is TGTGCCAGCAGTAAACGGGGGGACACTGAAGCTTTCTTT. This codes for CASSKRGDTEAFF.

The chain employs TRBV5-1 and TRBJ2-7; 10 nucleotides agree with TRBD1. This CDR3 is built from 13 residues. V lost 4 bases, J lost 3 bases, and 1 base stayed unmatched. Germline lookup yields CDR1 SGHRS and CDR2 YFSETQ. The CDR3: CASSGTGDYEQYF. In nucleotides, the CDR3 is TGCGCCAGCAGCGGGACAGGGGACTACGAGCAGTACTTC.

This chain uses TRBV6-1 with TRBJ2-7; 8 nucleotides line up with TRBD1. Losses at the gene ends were 10 bases for V and 5 bases for J; bases not matched to a gene: 1. The CDR3 loop spans 10 amino acids. Germline CDR1 reads MNHNS; CDR2 reads SASEGT. As DNA, the CDR3 is TGTGCCACAGGGGGCCACGAGCAGTACTTC. This sequence encodes CATGGHEQYF.

The chain employs TRBV5-1 and TRBJ1-6; 7 nucleotides align to TRBD1. Trimming at V came to 1 base and at J to 6 bases, leaving 7 bases not matched to a gene. Germline CDR1 reads SGHRS; CDR2 reads YFSETQ. The CDR3 sequence is 16 residues long. The CDR3: CASSLTPGQPNSPLHF. The CDR3 DNA is TGCGCCAGCAGCTTGACTCCGGGACAGCCTAATTCACCCCTCCACTTT.

This chain uses TRBV10-3 with TRBJ2-2; TRBD2 is a possible D gene (7 bases). The V gene's germline CDR1 is ENHRY and CDR2 SYGVKD. CDR3 length: 14 residues. Between the trimmed V and J ends, which lost 3 bases and 6 bases, there was a span of 11 bases. For the CDR3, the DNA is TGTGCCATCAGTGAAGTGGGGGGGCCCGGGGAGCTGTTTTTT. It specifies CAISEVGGPGELFF.

This sequence joins TRBV7-9 and TRBJ2-5; tentative D call: TRBD1 (5 bases). The CDR3 runs 14 residues. Germline V CDR1 and CDR2: SEHNR, FQNEAQ (reference sequence). V lost 5 bases and J 3 bases, leaving 13 bases between the germline ends. This CDR3 reads CASSPTTVKETQYF. The CDR3 DNA is TGTGCCAGCAGCCCAACGACAGTAAAAGAGACCCAGTACTTC.